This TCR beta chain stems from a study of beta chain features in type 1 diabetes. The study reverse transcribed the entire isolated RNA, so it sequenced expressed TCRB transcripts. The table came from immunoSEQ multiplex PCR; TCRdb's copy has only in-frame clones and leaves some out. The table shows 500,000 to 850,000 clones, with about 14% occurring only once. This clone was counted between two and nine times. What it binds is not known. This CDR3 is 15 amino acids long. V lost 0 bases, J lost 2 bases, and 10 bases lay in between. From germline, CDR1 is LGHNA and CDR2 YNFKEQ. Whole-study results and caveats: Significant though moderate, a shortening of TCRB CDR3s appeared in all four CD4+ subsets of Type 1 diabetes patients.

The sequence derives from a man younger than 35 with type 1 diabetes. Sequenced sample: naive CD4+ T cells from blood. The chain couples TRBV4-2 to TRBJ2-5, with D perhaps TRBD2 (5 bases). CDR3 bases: TGTGCCAGCAGCCAAGAAATGGGCGGGCAAGAGACCCAGTACTTC. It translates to CASSQEMGGQETQYF.